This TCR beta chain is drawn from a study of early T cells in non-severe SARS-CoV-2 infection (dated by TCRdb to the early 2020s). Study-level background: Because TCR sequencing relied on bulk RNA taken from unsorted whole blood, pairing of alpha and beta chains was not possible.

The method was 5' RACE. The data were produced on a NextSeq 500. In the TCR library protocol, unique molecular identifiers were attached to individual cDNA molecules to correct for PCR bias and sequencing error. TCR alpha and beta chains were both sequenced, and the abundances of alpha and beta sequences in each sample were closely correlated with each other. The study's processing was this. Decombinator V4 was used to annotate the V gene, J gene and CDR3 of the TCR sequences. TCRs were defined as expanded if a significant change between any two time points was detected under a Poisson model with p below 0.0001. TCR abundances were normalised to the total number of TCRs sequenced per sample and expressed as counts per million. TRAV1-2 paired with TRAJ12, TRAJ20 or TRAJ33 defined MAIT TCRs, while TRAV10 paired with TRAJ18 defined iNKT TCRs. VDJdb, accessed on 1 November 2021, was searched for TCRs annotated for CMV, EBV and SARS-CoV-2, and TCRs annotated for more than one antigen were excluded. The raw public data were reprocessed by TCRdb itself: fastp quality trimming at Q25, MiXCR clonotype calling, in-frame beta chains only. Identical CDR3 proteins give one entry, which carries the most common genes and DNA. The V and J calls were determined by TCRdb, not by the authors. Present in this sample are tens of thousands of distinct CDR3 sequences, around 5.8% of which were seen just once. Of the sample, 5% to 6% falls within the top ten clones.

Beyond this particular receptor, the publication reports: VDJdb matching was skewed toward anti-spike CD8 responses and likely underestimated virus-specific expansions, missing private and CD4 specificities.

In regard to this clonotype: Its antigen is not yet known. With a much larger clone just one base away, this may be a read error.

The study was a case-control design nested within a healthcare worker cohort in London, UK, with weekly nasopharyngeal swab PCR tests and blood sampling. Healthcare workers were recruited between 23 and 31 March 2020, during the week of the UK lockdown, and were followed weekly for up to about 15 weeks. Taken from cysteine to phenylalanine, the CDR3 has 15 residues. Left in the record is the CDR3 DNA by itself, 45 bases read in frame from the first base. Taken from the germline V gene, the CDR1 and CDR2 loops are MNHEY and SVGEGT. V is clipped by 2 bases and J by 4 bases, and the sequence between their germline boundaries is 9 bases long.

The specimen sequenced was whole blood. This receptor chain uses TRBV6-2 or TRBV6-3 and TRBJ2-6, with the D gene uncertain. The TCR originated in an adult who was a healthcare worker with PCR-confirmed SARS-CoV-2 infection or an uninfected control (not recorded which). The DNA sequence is TGTGCCAGCAGTTACGAACAGCCCGGGGCCAACGTCCTGACTTTC. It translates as CASSYEQPGANVLTF.